What follows is one TCR beta chain and its context. Its target is unknown. CDR3 size: 14 residues. Trimming took 5 bases from V and 6 from J, leaving 17 bases between them. The V gene's germline CDR1 is SGHVS and CDR2 FNYEAQ. These data come from a study of CD8+CD57+ T cells in acquired aplastic anemia. In the study overall: Isolated CD4+ and CD8+ cells, once sorted, yielded DNA averaging roughly 3.2 ug.

Study findings and constraints: Patients and controls had in common some 30 CD8+ CDR3 sequences.

Genomic DNA served as template for TCR beta VDJ and CDR3 profiling. MiXCR, run by TCRdb on the reads, gives a single entry per CDR3 protein. The repertoire includes around 250,000 distinct CDR3 sequences, roughly 82% of them detected once, and approximately 42% sits in the top ten. Before being chosen for sequencing, patients had shown CD8+CD57+ cell expansion by flow cytometry. The sequenced material came from sorted CD4+, CD8+, or CD8+CD57+ T cells (not recorded which) from PBMCs. J is TRBJ2-7 and V is TRBV7-6; a weak D match, TRBD2 (5 bases). The TCR comes from a human donor with aplastic anemia. In DNA form, the CDR3 reads TGTGCCAGCAGCCACGGGGAGAGGGTCGGCGAGCAGTACTTC. This gives the protein CASSHGERVGEQYF.